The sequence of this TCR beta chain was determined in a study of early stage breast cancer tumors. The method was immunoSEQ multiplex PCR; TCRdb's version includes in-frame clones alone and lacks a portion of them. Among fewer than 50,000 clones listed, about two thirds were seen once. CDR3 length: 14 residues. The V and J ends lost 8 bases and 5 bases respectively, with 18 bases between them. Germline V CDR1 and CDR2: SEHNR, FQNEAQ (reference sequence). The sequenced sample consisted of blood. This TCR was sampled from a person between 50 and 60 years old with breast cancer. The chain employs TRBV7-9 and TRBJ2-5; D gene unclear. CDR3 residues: CASAQFGGGETQYF. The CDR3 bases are TGTGCCAGCGCACAGTTTGGTGGTGGGGAGACCCAGTACTTC.